This T cell receptor (beta chain) was profiled in a study of blood T cell repertoires in COVID-19. Study summary: Both acute and convalescent COVID-19 samples were obtained from the United States, Italy and Spain.

The germline V gene has CDR1 MNHEY and CDR2 SVGAGI. The V end was cut by 6 bases, the J end by 3 bases, with 20 bases between. The CDR3 is 16 residues long. Original processing methods: Amplification with reference gene primers provided the estimates of nucleated cell counts. Clones were read by immunoSEQ multiplex PCR, and TCRdb kept only the in-frame ones, dropping some. Clone size and V and J calls were adopted from that table, with D and trimming inferred from the DNA. The top ten hold around 1% of the sample, which has a few hundred thousand clones, approximately 90% seen once. The receptor comes from a young man who had recovered from COVID-19. Material for sequencing was PBMCs or T cells enriched from blood (not recorded which). The rearrangement uses TRBV6-5 and TRBJ1-1; D gene ambiguous. CDR3 nucleotides: TGTGCCAGCAGCTACACTGGGTTTCGGGTGGACACTGAAGCTTTCTTT. It specifies CASSYTGFRVDTEAFF.